This TCR beta chain was captured by sequencing in a study of shared clonotypes between healthy human individuals (TCRdb year 2020). For the wider study: The cohort comprised a couple of women and a few men aged 18 to 49 years. For each donor, three plates each were used for CD4 naive and CD4 memory, two plates were used for CD8 naive, and one plate was used for CD8 memory. The study deeply sequenced blood TCR repertoires of roughly five healthy adults to estimate repertoire size and the extent of clonotype sharing between individuals. Different laboratories and diverse techniques were used to prepare libraries and sequence TCR repertoires, to increase sequencing depth and limit assay-specific biases. Each donor's leukapheresis produced roughly between roughly 0.94 and 9.5 billion PBMCs.

The donors were healthy, HIV-negative adults with no recently reported acute infections or vaccinations. Only Caucasian adults living in Nashville, Tennessee, USA were represented among the donors. CD8 memory samples were composed of magnetically selected CD45RO+ cells combined with CCR7-negative CD45RA+ effector memory (TemRA) cells. After blood collection by leukapheresis, PBMCs were isolated using Ficoll-Histopaque density gradient centrifugation and then cryopreserved in the vapor phase of liquid nitrogen. Purity and quantity of every magnetically sorted T cell population were checked by analytical flow cytometry. Genomic DNA was isolated from every sorted fraction and measured by UV absorbance on a Nanodrop 2000c. Using the deep immunoSEQ assay, TCR CDR3 regions were amplified from genomic DNA by multiplex PCR. For each cell subset, the extracted genomic DNA was distributed evenly across all wells of several immunoSEQ 96-well plates, and each plate served as one replicate. For sorted subsets, about 200 ng genomic DNA, equal to 30,000 to 35,000 T cell genomes, was loaded into each replicate PCR. The purified libraries were quantified using a Qubit 3.0 fluorometer, sized with a Bioanalyzer 2100, and then quantified again using the KAPA Library Quantification kit. Every immunoSEQ 96-well plate was sequenced on a separate single-read 150-cycle Illumina NextSeq 550 flow cell. In the paper's pipeline: Because only junctional sequences without quality scores were contained in the immunoSEQ output, filtering matching that applied to full-length reads could not be performed. To assign V/J genes and CDR3, sequences were annotated against IMGT germline references using PyIR, a Python wrapper for IgBLAST v1.9. Any read was removed if the V/J assignment was weak (E-value above 1e-6), the CDR3 was missing, or the read contained stop codons, out-of-frame junctions, or ambiguous translated residues. V3J clonotypes were defined as sequences sharing the same inferred V gene, J gene, and CDR3 amino acid sequence. Percentage overlap between repertoires was calculated by dividing the number of shared unique clonotypes by the size of the smaller repertoire. Richness of each repertoire was evaluated using RTK rarefaction, the Chao1 estimator, and Recon v2.1 estimates of unobserved clonotypes. OLGA was used to compute generation probabilities for all TCRbeta clonotypes that the gDNA method yielded from a handful of donors. Not all clones reach the TCRdb copy of this immuneACCESS table, which keeps in-frame sequences only. Checked studies attribute under half of the gap to unresolved V genes and leave the rest unexplained. The D gene and trimming were derived from the DNA, and the V and J assignments and clone size from that table. The sample table contains about 120,000 clones; only one count was recorded for under 70% of them. The ten most abundant clones make up about 22% of the sample.

Only one count was recorded for this clone. Its target antigen remains unknown. The input lacks base qualities; no much larger clone sits a single base away. The study at large found these results: The small number of donors limited the genetic and exposure-history diversity represented. Estimated clonotype richness was generally larger for naive than for memory subsets. Sampling was limited to blood, and TCR repertoires in tissue likely differ from TCR repertoires in blood. Incomplete sequencing was indicated by rarefaction of sorted-subset datasets, despite the large sequencing depth. Based on pairwise subsampling, the degree of clonotype sharing among donors was expected to be affected by sequencing depth. Across four donors, about 4.5% of naive CD4, roughly 3.8% of naive CD8, around 2.1% of memory CD4, and roughly 0.41% of memory CD8 clonotypes were shared. Higher generation probabilities were observed for clonotypes shared by all four sorted-subset donors than for non-shared clonotypes.

From the cysteine through the phenylalanine, the CDR3 covers 13 amino acids. Of the read, only the CDR3 DNA is kept; its 39 bases are in frame from base 1. V loses 5 bases of germline sequence and J loses 4 bases, and the interval between the two ends is 12 bases. For CDR1 and CDR2, the germline V gene (reference sequence) lists MNHEY and SMNVEV. The clonotype originates from a woman under 40 in good health. The sequenced sample was memory CD8+ T cells sorted from blood. Explained via the paper, the cell subset or site label denotes: CD45RO+ cells pooled with CCR7-negative TemRA cells. The sequence is built from TRBV27 and TRBJ2-7; a weak D assignment points to TRBD2 (6 bases agree). In nucleotide form, the sequence is TGTGCCAGCAGTAGGGCGGGAAGATACGAGCAGTACTTC. Its protein reads: CASSRAGRYEQYF.